A single sample gave rise to the 13 T cell receptor beta chains below, sequenced in a study of blood T cell repertoires in COVID-19. Using immunoSEQ multiplex PCR, the repertoire was profiled, and TCRdb retains in-frame clones only, with some absent. The sample carries 190,000 or so clones, over 75% recorded once. Sequenced sample: peripheral blood. The receptors come from a man aged 50 or older who had recovered from COVID-19.

This clone was found once. The chain links TRBV27 to TRBJ2-2, with 7 bases aligning to TRBD2. The germline CDR1 and CDR2 sequences are MNHEY and SMNVEV (reference sequence). This CDR3 spans 17 amino acids. J gave up 2 bases and V 2 bases, and 8 bases lay outside the gene matches. Here the CDR3 DNA reads TGTGCCAGCAGTTTAGCTAGCGGAGGAGTAAACACCGGGGAGCTGTTTTTT. It codes for CASSLASGGVNTGELFF.

The chain couples TRBV28 to TRBJ1-3; D is possibly TRBD1 (5 bases). Germline CDR1 reads MDHEN; CDR2 reads SYDVKM. The CDR3 runs 13 residues. Trimming shortened V by 6 bases and J by 4 bases, and 10 bases separated the two germline ends. The CDR3 sequence: CASRRDGGNTIYF. In DNA, the CDR3 is TGTGCCAGCAGGCGGGACGGAGGAAACACCATATATTTT.

This clone was counted a single time. V usage is TRBV19 and J usage is TRBJ2-7, with D unresolved. Germline V gene lookup returns CDR1 LNHDA and CDR2 SQIVND (reference sequence). The CDR3 covers 14 residues. V shed 4 bases and J shed 3 bases, with 13 bases lying between them. The CDR3 coding sequence is TGTGCCAGTAGTACCCTTGGGCAGGACTACGAGCAGTACTTC. Translation: CASSTLGQDYEQYF.

The chain is built from TRBV5-1 and TRBJ1-1; tentatively, D is TRBD1 (5 bases). V lost 0 bases to trimming and J lost 5 bases, with 11 bases between them. The CDR3 is made up of 14 amino acids. Germline V gene lookup returns CDR1 SGHRS and CDR2 YFSETQ. This CDR3 reads CASSLEGAETEAFF. Here the CDR3 DNA reads TGCGCCAGCAGCTTGGAAGGGGCAGAGACTGAAGCTTTCTTT.

The rearrangement joins TRBV19 to TRBJ2-3, with unresolved D. Germline CDR1 reads LNHDA; CDR2 reads SQIVND (reference sequence). CDR3 length equals 15 residues. The V gene lost 0 bases and the J gene lost 6 bases, with 13 bases spanning the gap. The CDR3 region has the DNA TGTGCCAGTAGTATAGATCAACCCTCTCGGGATACGCAGTATTTT. Its translation is CASSIDQPSRDTQYF.

This chain links TRBV9 with TRBJ2-5, with TRBD2 identical over 10 bases. This CDR3 is 16 amino acids long. CDR1 is SGDLS and CDR2 is YYNGEE in the germline V gene. V dropped 4 bases and J dropped 5; count of bases not matched to a gene: 11. The CDR3 nucleotides read TGTGCCAGCAGCTCCCGACTAGCGGGCCCGTCGGAGACCCAGTACTTC. It encodes CASSSRLAGPSETQYF.

The chain is built from TRBV19 and TRBJ2-2, with 7 bases lining up with TRBD2. CDR1 is LNHDA and CDR2 is SQIVND in the germline V gene (reference sequence). The length of the CDR3 is 15 residues. With V trimmed by 7 bases and J by 2 bases, 7 bases remained unmatched. In DNA, the CDR3 is TGTGCCAGTACCATCTCGGGGGGTAACACCGGGGAGCTGTTTTTT. Translating gives CASTISGGNTGELFF.

The J gene is TRBJ2-3, the V gene TRBV4-3; TRBD2 matches 7 bases. Germline V gives CDR1 LGHNA, CDR2 YSLEER. V shed 2 bases and J 3 bases; nucleotides not matched to a gene: 20. This CDR3 has 20 amino acids. CDR3 nucleotides: TGCGCCAGCAGCCAATATCTGACAACAACCGGACTAGAATTTACAGATACGCAGTATTTT. Its translation: CASSQYLTTTGLEFTDTQYF.

This clone was counted only a few times. The CDR3 nucleotides are TGTGCCAGTAGTATCCGGACAGCTAGCAATCAGCCCCAGCATTTT. Translating it yields CASSIRTASNQPQHF. This chain uses TRBV19 with TRBJ1-5, with a weak D call TRBD1 (6 bases). From germline, CDR1 is LNHDA and CDR2 SQIVND (reference sequence). Trimming pared 3 bases from V and 0 bases from J, leaving 9 bases between. The CDR3 contains 15 residues.

The chain links TRBV2 to TRBJ2-7; possible D gene TRBD1, 5 bases. The germline gives CDR1 SNHLY, CDR2 FYNNEI. The CDR3 extends over 14 amino acids. The V gene lost 6 bases and the J gene lost 4 bases, with 16 bases spanning the gap. Written as DNA, the CDR3 is TGTGCCAGCAGGGGGCGTCAGTTTGGTTACGAGCAGTACTTC. It encodes CASRGRQFGYEQYF.

V is TRBV7-3 and J is TRBJ2-7; D might be TRBD1 (6 bases). V shed 5 bases and J shed 6 bases, with 14 bases lying between them. The CDR3 loop spans 13 amino acids. Germline V gives CDR1 SGHTA, CDR2 FQGTGA. CDR3 DNA sequence: TGTGCCAGCAGCCGTACAGGGTACGGCGAGCAGTACTTC. This codes for CASSRTGYGEQYF.

The chain links TRBV28 to TRBJ1-2; 7 bases match TRBD1. Germline V gene sequence: CDR1 MDHEN, CDR2 SYDVKM. Trimming took 11 bases from V and 3 from J; bases not matched to a gene: 9. The CDR3 is 13 residues long. As DNA, the CDR3 is TGTGCCCTGGGCAGGGGGAGTGACTATGGCTACACCTTC. It encodes CALGRGSDYGYTF.

This chain connects TRBV28 to TRBJ2-5, with 8 bases lining up with TRBD1. The junction had 8 bases not matched to a gene; V was cut back by 5 bases and J by 3 bases. The CDR3 contains 15 residues. Germline assignment: CDR1 MDHEN and CDR2 SYDVKM. The CDR3 loop reads CASSGITGGEETQYF. CDR3 DNA: TGTGCCAGCAGTGGAATTACAGGGGGTGAAGAGACCCAGTACTTC.